There are many counts of the clone carrying this TCR beta chain. Its specificity is unknown. Via MiXCR, TCRdb re-called the 5' RACE reads, giving one row per CDR3 protein. The table records 700,000 to 850,000 distinct CDR3 sequences, approximately 12% of them present only once. The CDR3 has 12 amino acids. The germline V gene has CDR1 DFQATT and CDR2 SNEGSKA (reference sequence). With 5 bases clipped from V and 6 bases from J, the junction kept 1 base outside the gene matches. These data belong to a study of CD8 T cells in ankylosing spondylitis. Study-wide points: A TCR beta motif of eight highly homologous variants appeared characteristic of ankylosing spondylitis blood.

The chain is built from TRBV20-1 and TRBJ2-1; 10 positions agree with TRBD2. The receptor was derived from a male donor with ankylosing spondylitis. The sample taken for sequencing was blood, either unsorted or a sorted T cell fraction (not recorded which). CDR3 nucleotide sequence: TGCAGTGCTCGGACTAGCGGCAATGAGCAGTTCTTC. It translates to CSARTSGNEQFF.